This TCR beta chain appears in the sequencing data of a study of T cells after yellow fever vaccination. Study outcomes and limitations: After the booster, about 95% of CD4 and 75% to 90% of CD8 primary-response clones were re-detected. Within FACS-sorted repertoires, abundant clonotypes contaminating from the bulk population could be present. A weaker secondary response peaked on day 5, the primary on day 15.

This clonotype was seen many times. The antigen is not known. They built TCR cDNA with 5'RACE template switching, a step that put in a universal primer site and UMIs. Using its own MiXCR run on the 5' RACE reads, TCRdb lists one record per CDR3 protein. Of approximately 120,000 distinct CDR3 sequences in the sample, 6% to 8% were seen once. Trimming removed 7 bases at V and 4 bases at J, with 12 bases between. The CDR3 length is 13 residues. Germline V gene sequence: CDR1 MNHEY, CDR2 SMNVEV (reference sequence). The sample in question was CD4+ T cells sorted from PBMCs, obtained roughly 10 days after the first yellow fever vaccination. The TCR sequence derives from a man between 18 and 29 years old who received the YFV17D yellow fever vaccine. The chain recombines TRBV27 with TRBJ2-3; tentatively, D is TRBD2 (6 bases). Here the CDR3 reads CASMVTGADTQYF. CDR3 sequence (DNA): TGTGCCAGCATGGTAACGGGGGCAGATACGCAGTATTTT.